The 5 T cell receptor beta chains given below trace back to one sample, sequenced in a study of CD8 T cells in Susac syndrome. An input of about 0.45 to 1 ug of RNA was subjected to reverse transcription using random hexamers. TCRdb redid the calling of the immunoSEQ multiplex PCR reads with MiXCR, one entry per CDR3 protein. The sample records fewer than 150,000 distinct CDR3 sequences, about 95% being singletons. Sequencing was done on a sample of CD4+ T cells from PBMCs. The receptors were sampled from a human donor in good health.

This clonotype showed up just once. V is TRBV27 and J is TRBJ2-4; 9 positions agree with TRBD1. Germline CDR1 reads MNHEY; CDR2 reads SMNVEV (reference sequence). The CDR3 consists of 16 residues. V shed 5 bases, J shed 6 bases, and the junction held 11 bases outside the gene matches. The CDR3 DNA sequence: TGTGCCAGCAGTCTAACCGGGACAGGGCGATTAAACATTCAGTACTTC. Translation gives CASSLTGTGRLNIQYF.

The CDR3 coding sequence is TGTGCCAGCAGTTTAATGGAAAATACGCAGTATTTT. This sequence encodes CASSLMENTQYF. The chain links TRBV28 to TRBJ2-3; D unclear. Germline V gives CDR1 MDHEN, CDR2 SYDVKM. The CDR3 has 12 residues. Trimming cost V 2 bases and J 7 bases, with 7 bases left between them.

This chain joins TRBV15 and TRBJ1-2, with TRBD1 identical over 10 bases. CDR1 and CDR2 from the germline V gene are LNHNV and YYDKDF (reference sequence). The CDR3 length is 15 residues. With 0 bases clipped from V and 4 bases from J, the junction kept 2 bases outside the gene matches. The DNA for the CDR3 is TGTGCCACCAGCAGAGAGAGGGACAGGGGCTATGGCTACACCTTC. Protein sequence: CATSRERDRGYGYTF.

This clonotype was seen a handful of times. V and J are TRBV29-1 and TRBJ2-7, with 12 positions matching TRBD2. Unmatched junction bases numbered 5, after V lost 1 base and J lost 4 bases. CDR1 is SQVTM and CDR2 is ANQGSEA in the germline V gene. This CDR3 region has 15 residues. The CDR3 nucleotides read TGCAGCGTTGAAGGACTAGCGGGAGACCCTTACGAGCAGTACTTC. Translated: CSVEGLAGDPYEQYF.

The chain has TRBV6-4 and TRBJ1-1; 9 nucleotides match TRBD1. Germline CDR1 and CDR2: MRHNA and SNTAGT. The CDR3 covers 14 residues. Germline trimming cut 4 bases from V and 3 bases from J; bases unmatched to any gene: 3. CDR3 in amino acids: CASSAQGADTEAFF. DNA for the CDR3: TGTGCCAGCAGTGCACAGGGGGCCGACACTGAAGCTTTCTTT.